Following are 21 T cell receptor beta chains from one sample sequenced in a study of blood T cell repertoires in COVID-19. Sequenced by immunoSEQ multiplex PCR; TCRdb stores in-frame clones only, minus some. The table records over 600,000 clones, approximately 90% of them present only once. Specimen: peripheral blood. Receptors originate from a woman between 18 and 30 years old with acute or convalescent COVID-19.

The CDR3 DNA reads as TGTGCCAGCAGCCGAGGGATGAACACTGAAGCTTTCTTT. Its protein is CASSRGMNTEAFF. This rearrangement joins TRBV6-5 to TRBJ1-1; D ambiguous. Germline CDR1 and CDR2: MNHEY and SVGAGI. V was trimmed by 6 bases and J by 0 bases, leaving 8 bases between them. The CDR3 spans 13 residues.

The V gene is TRBV9, the J gene TRBJ2-7, with D possibly TRBD2 on 6 matching bases. Germline V gives CDR1 SGDLS, CDR2 YYNGEE. The V gene lost 4 bases and the J gene lost 5 bases, with 25 bases spanning the gap. The CDR3 covers 17 residues. In nucleotides, the CDR3 is TGTGCCAGCAGCCCCGGGGAAGGGACTCTCCCGCTGCACGAGCAGTACTTC. Translated: CASSPGEGTLPLHEQYF.

In the case of this clone: The same CDR3 arises from other DNA sequences in this sample as well. The rearrangement links TRBV5-1 to TRBJ1-1; no reliable D call. Trimming stripped 0 bases from V and 3 bases from J, with 6 bases between. The CDR3 runs to 13 residues. CDR1 and CDR2 from the germline V gene are SGHRS and YFSETQ. The CDR3 nucleotides read TGCGCCAGCAGCTTGGGGCAGTACACTGAAGCTTTCTTT. Residues: CASSLGQYTEAFF.

The chain carries TRBV6-6 and TRBJ1-3, with D perhaps matching TRBD1 (5 bases). V lost 8 bases to trimming and J lost 0 bases, with 17 bases between them. The length of the CDR3 is 16 residues. The V gene's germline CDR1 is MNHNY and CDR2 SVGAGI (reference sequence). CDR3: CASLNTQGHSGNTIYF. The DNA of the CDR3 is TGTGCCAGCCTAAACACCCAAGGACACTCTGGAAACACCATATATTTT.

The chain employs TRBV30 and TRBJ1-2; weak D call: TRBD1 (5 bases). The CDR3 spans 15 residues. Trimming took off 2 bases at V and 3 bases at J, with 16 bases between the two ends. Germline assignment: CDR1 GTSNPN and CDR2 SVGIG (reference sequence). CDR3 sequence: CAWSTRRDSYYGYTF. CDR3 nucleotide sequence: TGTGCCTGGAGTACCCGCCGAGACAGTTACTATGGCTACACCTTC.

The rearrangement joins TRBV19 to TRBJ1-6; 9 bases are a match to TRBD1. This CDR3 is 15 amino acids long. CDR1 LNHDA and CDR2 SQIVND come from the germline V gene (reference sequence). The junction had 9 bases not matched to a gene; V was cut back by 5 bases and J by 10 bases. The CDR3 DNA follows: TGTGCCAGTAGTCAGGCTTTCACAGGGGGCTCACCCCTCCACTTT. It specifies CASSQAFTGGSPLHF.

This chain connects TRBV19 to TRBJ1-5; TRBD1 matches at 7 bases. The CDR3 loop spans 14 amino acids. V gave up 5 bases and J gave up 4 bases; unmatched junction bases: 5. Germline V gene sequence: CDR1 LNHDA, CDR2 SQIVND (reference sequence). As DNA, the CDR3 is TGTGCCAGTAGTCAGGGGGGATGGAATCAGCCCCAGCATTTT. It yields the protein CASSQGGWNQPQHF.

This chain links TRBV24-1 with TRBJ1-2, with TRBD1 matching 9 bases. The CDR3 has 13 amino acids. Germline V gives CDR1 KGHDR, CDR2 SFDVKD. After removal of 7 bases from V and 4 bases from J, the junction contained 3 bases not matched to a gene. The CDR3 bases are TGTGCCACCAGGGGGACAGGGAGCTATGGCTACACCTTC. Its translation is CATRGTGSYGYTF.

The chain carries TRBV24-1 and TRBJ1-6, with D possibly TRBD1 on 5 matching bases. Trimming cost V 2 bases and J 10 bases, with 14 bases left between them. The CDR3 sequence is 15 residues long. The V gene's germline CDR1 is KGHDR and CDR2 SFDVKD. The CDR3 here is CATSDSRDLISPLHF. CDR3 DNA sequence: TGTGCCACCAGTGATTCGCGGGACCTCATCTCACCCCTCCACTTT.

The V call is TRBV7-2, the J call TRBJ2-3, with a tentative D call TRBD1 (5 bases). Looked up from germline, CDR1 is SGHTA and CDR2 is FQGNSA. The germline V and J ends were trimmed by 1 base and 2 bases, with 13 bases remaining between them. CDR3 length: 16 amino acids. The CDR3 bases are TGTGCCAGCAGCTTAGGGCGCGACAGTAACACAGATACGCAGTATTTT. Protein sequence: CASSLGRDSNTDTQYF.

The rearrangement links TRBV28 to TRBJ1-1; TRBD1 matches at 10 bases. Germline-derived CDR1 and CDR2 are MDHEN and SYDVKM. Trimming removed 6 bases from V and 4 bases from J; junction bases left unmatched: 5. This CDR3 region has 14 residues. CDR3 loop: CASRDRGRPTEAFF. The DNA of the CDR3 is TGTGCCAGCAGAGACAGGGGGCGGCCCACTGAAGCTTTCTTT.

V and J are TRBV9 and TRBJ1-6; D unresolved. The germline V and J ends were trimmed by 0 bases and 6 bases, with 10 bases remaining between them. CDR3 length equals 15 residues. Germline CDR1 is SGDLS and CDR2 is YYNGEE. CDR3 amino acids: CASSVGSGPNSPLHF. Written as DNA, the CDR3 is TGTGCCAGCAGCGTAGGATCAGGCCCTAATTCACCCCTCCACTTT. Supplemented by reference TRBV9 and TRBJ1-6, the full variable domain reads DSGVTQTPKHLITATGQRVTLRCSPRSGDLSVYWYQQSLDQGLQFLIQYYNGEERAKGNILERFSAQQFPDLHSELNLSSLELGDSALYFCASSVGSGPNSPLHFGNGTRLTVT.

The chain is built from TRBV5-6 and TRBJ2-7, with 7 bases that match TRBD2. CDR3 length: 14 residues. CDR1 is SGHDT, CDR2 YYEEEE, per germline. Unmatched junction bases numbered 6, after V lost 2 bases and J lost 4 bases. The CDR3 loop reads CASSFSGGPYEQYF. The DNA for the CDR3 is TGTGCCAGCAGCTTCTCGGGGGGACCATACGAGCAGTACTTC.

The chain carries TRBV18 and TRBJ1-4, with D uncertain. Trimming left V 6 bases short and J 8 bases short, with 10 bases between. The CDR3 extends over 12 amino acids. Germline V CDR1 and CDR2: KGHSH, LQKENI. In nucleotides, the CDR3 is TGTGCCAGCTCCCCAAACAGCGAAAAACTGTTTTTT. Protein product: CASSPNSEKLFF.

The chain couples TRBV3-1 (or the pseudogene TRBV3-2) to TRBJ2-1, with 11 bases that match TRBD2. CDR1 LGHDT and CDR2 YNNKEL come from the germline V gene (reference sequence). The CDR3 covers 17 residues. J was trimmed by 0 bases and V by 5 bases; bases with no gene match: 6. As DNA, the CDR3 is TGTGCCAGCAGCACCCGACTAGCGGGAAGCTCCTACAATGAGCAGTTCTTC. This codes for CASSTRLAGSSYNEQFF.

The rearrangement links TRBV5-1 to TRBJ1-1; the D is unclear. Trimming removed 2 bases at V and 2 bases at J, with 10 bases between. Germline V gene sequence: CDR1 SGHRS, CDR2 YFSETQ. The CDR3 contains 14 residues. The CDR3 DNA reads as TGCGCCAGCAGCTTAGAATCGACTAACACTGAAGCTTTCTTT. Translation: CASSLESTNTEAFF.

The rearrangement uses TRBV12-3 or TRBV12-4 and TRBJ1-5, with D perhaps matching TRBD1 (6 bases). This CDR3 spans 13 amino acids. V was pared by 7 bases and J by 6 bases, with 13 bases between. CDR3 amino acids: CASTGAPSQPQHF. CDR3 DNA: TGTGCCAGCACAGGGGCCCCTAGTCAGCCCCAGCATTTT.

CDR3 coding DNA: TGTGCCAGCAGCCAAAACAGGGGGGCGGACACCGGGGAGCTGTTTTTT. This translates into CASSQNRGADTGELFF. The chain is built from TRBV5-4 and TRBJ2-2, with 8 bases matching TRBD1. This CDR3 comprises 16 residues. V gave up 4 bases and J gave up 3 bases; unmatched junction bases: 8. CDR1 is SGHNT and CDR2 is YYREEE in the germline V gene (reference sequence). Supplemented by reference TRBV5-4 and TRBJ2-2, the full variable domain reads ETGVTQSPTHLIKTRGQQVTLRCSSQSGHNTVSWYQQALGQGPQFIFQYYREEENGRGNFPPRFSGLQFPNYSSELNVNALELDDSALYLCASSQNRGADTGELFFGEGSRLTVL.

The rearrangement links TRBV5-3 to TRBJ2-3, with D possibly TRBD1 on 5 matching bases. TRBV5-3 is classed as an ORF, of uncertain function. With 1 base removed from V and 5 bases from J, the gap between germline ends came to 5 bases. The CDR3 covers 12 residues. CDR3 sequence: CARSLQGDTQYF. DNA of the CDR3: TGTGCCAGAAGCTTGCAGGGAGATACGCAGTATTTT.

This sequence joins TRBV12-3 or TRBV12-4 and TRBJ1-6, with D perhaps TRBD1 (5 bases). V was pared by 3 bases and J by 7 bases, with 7 bases between. CDR3 length: 13 residues. Here the CDR3 DNA reads TGTGCCAGCAGTTTTCAGGGAAATTCACCCCTCCACTTT. This gives the protein CASSFQGNSPLHF.

This clone has a single count. This sequence joins TRBV7-2 and TRBJ2-7, with 7 bases aligning to TRBD1. Germline loops: CDR1 SGHTA, CDR2 FQGNSA. This CDR3 contains 13 residues. V was clipped by 4 bases and J by 4 bases; unmatched bases: 4. This CDR3 is CASSWGQIYEQYF. As DNA, the CDR3 is TGTGCCAGCAGCTGGGGACAGATATACGAGCAGTACTTC.